The 32 T cell receptor beta chains in this list originate from one sample, sequenced in a study of blood T cell repertoires in COVID-19. Produced via immunoSEQ multiplex PCR; TCRdb's table is partial and in-frame only. The sample comprises 100,000 to 150,000 clones, approximately 89% of which are singletons, and around 10% rests with the top ten. The sample taken for sequencing was peripheral blood. The origin of the receptors is a man in his fifties or sixties with acute or convalescent COVID-19.

The chain carries TRBV6-5 and TRBJ2-7, with a weak D call TRBD2 (5 bases). The germline V gene has CDR1 MNHEY and CDR2 SVGAGI. The CDR3 loop spans 14 amino acids. V lost 9 bases and J 0 bases, leaving 15 bases between the germline ends. This CDR3 reads CASSPGESSYEQYF. The CDR3 DNA is TGTGCCAGTTCCCCCGGGGAGAGCTCCTACGAGCAGTACTTC.

V is TRBV2 and J is TRBJ1-1, with 8 bases identical to TRBD1. The CDR3 extends over 13 amino acids. Trimming removed 7 bases from V and 4 bases from J; junction bases left unmatched: 5. CDR1 SNHLY and CDR2 FYNNEI come from the germline V gene. The CDR3: CASTRQGSTEAFF. The CDR3 coding sequence is TGTGCCAGCACCAGACAGGGGAGCACTGAAGCTTTCTTT.

The CDR3 coding sequence is TGTGCCAGCAGACTAACCCCTGGAGAGCAGTTCTTC. It encodes CASRLTPGEQFF. The chain joins TRBV27 to TRBJ2-1; no clear D. The CDR3 is 12 residues long. Trimming stripped 6 bases from V and 10 bases from J, with 13 bases between. CDR1 and CDR2 (germline): MNHEY, SMNVEV (reference sequence).

For the CDR3, the DNA is TGTGCCAGCAGCCAGGAGGGAAATCAGCCCCAGCATTTT. Amino acids: CASSQEGNQPQHF. This rearrangement joins TRBV7-9 to TRBJ1-5, with D uncertain. CDR3 length: 13 residues. Trimming stripped 5 bases from V and 4 bases from J, with 9 bases between. Germline CDR1 reads SEHNR; CDR2 reads FQNEAQ (reference sequence). Full variable domain (outside the CDR3, taken from reference TRBV7-9 and TRBJ1-5): DTGVSQNPRHKITKRGQNVTFRCDPISEHNRLYWYRQTLGQGPEFLTYFQNEAQLEKSRLLSDRFSAERPKGSFSTLEIQRTEQGDSAMYLCASSQEGNQPQHFGDGTRLSIL.

This chain links TRBV28 with TRBJ1-1, with TRBD1 identical over 7 bases. The CDR3 has 15 amino acids. Per germline, CDR1 MDHEN and CDR2 SYDVKM. Trimming took 5 bases from V and 4 from J; bases not matched to a gene: 10. The CDR3 DNA follows: TGTGCCAGCAGTCGTAGGGGGACAGTGAGCACTGAAGCTTTCTTT. It is translated as CASSRRGTVSTEAFF.

The chain is built from TRBV18 and TRBJ2-1; TRBD1 agrees at 7 bases. Germline values: CDR1 KGHSH, CDR2 LQKENI. The length of the CDR3 is 15 residues. The V and J ends lost 4 bases and 2 bases, in that order; junction bases with no gene match: 5. The CDR3 sequence: CASSLGQQPYNEQFF. CDR3 coding DNA: TGTGCCAGCTCACTGGGACAGCAACCCTACAATGAGCAGTTCTTC.

The chain recombines TRBV5-6 with TRBJ1-1, with a possible D match to TRBD1 (5 bases). The CDR3 covers 17 residues. The V gene lost 3 bases and the J gene lost 0 bases, with 18 bases spanning the gap. Germline lookup yields CDR1 SGHDT and CDR2 YYEEEE. This CDR3 reads CASSWRGRRVMNTEAFF. The CDR3 DNA reads as TGTGCCAGCAGCTGGAGGGGACGGAGAGTCATGAACACTGAAGCTTTCTTT.

This clone has only a few counts. The chain joins TRBV19 to TRBJ2-7, with 7 bases fitting TRBD2. The germline gives CDR1 LNHDA, CDR2 SQIVND (reference sequence). The CDR3 runs to 15 residues. The ends lost 1 base at V and 3 bases at J; junction bases unmatched: 6. CDR3 sequence (DNA): TGTGCCAGTAGTATAGTGGCTAGCGGTGACTACGAGCAGTACTTC. As protein: CASSIVASGDYEQYF.

The chain recombines TRBV27 with TRBJ2-1, with 8 bases matching TRBD2. J was trimmed by 0 bases and V by 3 bases; bases with no gene match: 7. Germline V gene sequence: CDR1 MNHEY, CDR2 SMNVEV (reference sequence). The CDR3 runs to 17 residues. This CDR3 is CASSFPRLASSYNEQFF. The CDR3 coding sequence is TGTGCCAGCAGTTTCCCCCGACTAGCGAGCTCCTACAATGAGCAGTTCTTC.

The chain links TRBV27 to TRBJ2-1; possibly TRBD1 for D (5 bases). CDR3 length: 15 amino acids. Germline V lookup: CDR1 MNHEY, CDR2 SMNVEV (reference sequence). The V gene lost 5 bases and the J gene lost 4 bases, with 15 bases spanning the gap. CDR3 nucleotides: TGTGCCAGCAGTCCTCACAGGCGTGGGTACAATGAGCAGTTCTTC. It codes for CASSPHRRGYNEQFF.

This chain links TRBV7-2 with TRBJ2-3; D is undetermined. V lost 4 bases to trimming and J lost 2 bases, with 7 bases between them. The CDR3 runs to 13 residues. Germline-derived CDR1 and CDR2 are SGHTA and FQGNSA. For the CDR3, the DNA is TGTGCCAGCAGCTCAGTCAACACAGATACGCAGTATTTT. Amino acid sequence: CASSSVNTDTQYF.

Regarding this clone: Germline is not matched at one junction end, which may reflect a read error. The rearrangement uses TRBV4-1 and TRBJ2-3; TRBD1 might be the D (5 bases). The CDR3 covers 20 residues. Germline CDR1 and CDR2: MGHRA and YSYEKL. The CDR3 DNA reads TGCGCCAGCAGTCAAGGGGAATTTTTCTACGGGCAGGGAATTTCAGATACGCAGTATTTT. It encodes CASSQGEFFYGQGISDTQYF.

This clone has more than one count but fewer than ten. Other DNA sequences of this sample code for an identical CDR3. This chain uses TRBV18 with TRBJ1-1; 8 bases are shared with TRBD1. The germline V gene has CDR1 KGHSH and CDR2 LQKENI. V was pared by 6 bases and J by 1 base, with 1 base of the junction left unmatched. This CDR3 comprises 13 residues. The CDR3 loop reads CASSGQANTEAFF. The CDR3 nucleotides read TGTGCCAGCTCGGGACAGGCGAACACTGAAGCTTTCTTT.

V usage is TRBV18 and J usage is TRBJ1-2; 7 positions agree with TRBD1. V dropped 3 bases and J dropped 3; count of bases not matched to a gene: 4. CDR1 is KGHSH, CDR2 LQKENI, per germline. The CDR3 sequence is 14 residues long. The CDR3 DNA sequence: TGTGCCAGCTCACCGGACAGGACCTACTATGGCTACACCTTC. Translated: CASSPDRTYYGYTF.

The chain couples TRBV2 to TRBJ2-2; 9 bases match TRBD2. Germline V gene data show CDR1 as SNHLY and CDR2 as FYNNEI. The CDR3 extends over 14 amino acids. V lost 6 bases to trimming and J lost 4 bases; unmatched junction nucleotides: 3. CDR3 residues: CASRTSGLTGELFF. DNA of the CDR3: TGTGCCAGCAGGACTAGCGGCCTCACCGGGGAGCTGTTTTTT.

CDR3 region: CASSFGTGFSYEQYF. CDR3 nucleotide sequence: TGCGCCAGCAGCTTTGGGACAGGTTTTTCCTACGAGCAGTACTTC. The chain employs TRBV5-1 and TRBJ2-7, with 8 bases matching TRBD1. This CDR3 is built from 15 residues. CDR1 is SGHRS and CDR2 is YFSETQ in the germline V gene. The V gene end was trimmed by 2 bases and the J gene end by 1 base; junction bases not matched to a gene: 5.

The chain employs TRBV10-3 and TRBJ2-7; D may be TRBD1 (6 bases). Trimming removed 2 bases at V and 0 bases at J, with 14 bases between. Germline CDR1 reads ENHRY; CDR2 reads SYGVKD. The CDR3 totals 16 residues. In DNA, the CDR3 is TGTGCCATCAGTGAGAGAGGGACAAGGAGCTCCTACGAGCAGTACTTC. This translates into CAISERGTRSSYEQYF.

V and J are TRBV6-1 and TRBJ1-5, with 9 bases that match TRBD1. Trimming took 4 bases from V and 1 from J; bases not matched to a gene: 5. Germline V gene sequence: CDR1 MNHNS, CDR2 SASEGT. This CDR3 is 16 amino acids long. CDR3 in amino acids: CASSGNRGLSNQPQHF. As DNA, the CDR3 is TGTGCCAGCAGTGGAAACAGGGGGCTGAGCAATCAGCCCCAGCATTTT.

This clone was detected only a few times. The chain is built from TRBV5-1 and TRBJ1-2; D call uncertain. Germline V gene lookup returns CDR1 SGHRS and CDR2 YFSETQ. Trimming took off 4 bases at V and 3 bases at J, with 10 bases between the two ends. CDR3 size: 13 residues. The CDR3 DNA sequence: TGCGCCAGCAGCCGGGATTCCTACTATGGCTACACCTTC. This translates into CASSRDSYYGYTF.

The CDR3 sequence: CASSPFGELFF. Written as DNA, the CDR3 is TGTGCCAGCAGCCCTTTTGGGGAGCTGTTTTTT. The chain has TRBV7-9 and TRBJ2-2, with no clear D. This CDR3 contains 11 residues. Germline CDR1 reads SEHNR; CDR2 reads FQNEAQ (reference sequence). Deletions cut 5 bases from V and 8 bases from J, with 6 bases between.

The chain links TRBV10-3 to TRBJ1-1; the D is unclear. The CDR3 covers 14 residues. V was clipped by 5 bases and J by 7 bases, with 17 bases between them. Germline V CDR1 and CDR2: ENHRY, SYGVKD. CDR3: CAISPYGAGLEAFF. The CDR3 DNA reads TGTGCCATCAGTCCATACGGAGCGGGCCTTGAAGCTTTCTTT.

The rearrangement links TRBV12-5 to TRBJ2-2; 7 bases map to TRBD1. The V gene's germline CDR1 is LGHNT and CDR2 FRNRAP. V lost 8 bases to trimming and J lost 8 bases; unmatched junction nucleotides: 14. This CDR3 has 15 amino acids. This chain's CDR3 is CASRFLVGGAGELFF. CDR3 sequence (DNA): TGTGCTAGTCGCTTTCTGGTAGGGGGCGCGGGGGAGCTGTTTTTT.

V and J are TRBV3-1 (or the pseudogene TRBV3-2) and TRBJ1-4; D perhaps matches TRBD1 (6 bases). Trimming took off 5 bases at V and 13 bases at J, with 14 bases between the two ends. This CDR3 is built from 12 residues. CDR1 and CDR2 (germline): LGHDT, YNNKEL (reference sequence). CDR3 region: CASSKTGLGLFF. CDR3 nucleotides: TGTGCCAGCAGCAAAACAGGGCTGGGACTGTTTTTT.

The chain links TRBV7-2 to TRBJ1-2; weak D call: TRBD1 (6 bases). With 1 base removed from V and 0 bases from J, the gap between germline ends came to 9 bases. CDR1 is SGHTA, CDR2 FQGNSA, per germline. This CDR3 spans 15 amino acids. DNA for the CDR3: TGTGCCAGCAGCTTAGTAGGGGGAGCTAACTATGGCTACACCTTC. This codes for CASSLVGGANYGYTF.

The rearrangement uses TRBV6-5 and TRBJ1-5; TRBD1 matches at 8 bases. The CDR3 covers 15 residues. Trimming at V came to 4 bases and at J to 7 bases, leaving 9 bases not matched to a gene. Germline assignment: CDR1 MNHEY and CDR2 SVGAGI. CDR3 amino acids: CASSSRGLGRQPQHF. The CDR3 DNA is TGTGCCAGCAGTTCCAGGGGGCTTGGGAGACAGCCCCAGCATTTT.

This CDR3 is CASSLSHIEGGYTF. The CDR3 DNA reads as TGTGCCAGTAGTCTCTCGCATATAGAGGGTGGCTACACCTTC. J is TRBJ1-2 and V is TRBV19; D is ambiguous. The CDR3 loop spans 14 amino acids. Trimming removed 5 bases from V and 7 bases from J, with 17 bases in between. CDR1 is LNHDA and CDR2 is SQIVND in the germline V gene (reference sequence).

The chain links TRBV9 to TRBJ1-1, with 9 bases aligning to TRBD1. V gave up 4 bases and J gave up 0 bases; unmatched junction bases: 13. CDR1 and CDR2 from the germline V gene are SGDLS and YYNGEE. There are 18 residues in the CDR3. CDR3 bases: TGTGCCAGCAGCCCGAGCACCGGGACAGGGATCATGAACACTGAAGCTTTCTTT. Protein sequence: CASSPSTGTGIMNTEAFF.

This chain links TRBV30 with TRBJ2-5; possibly TRBD1 for D (7 bases). Germline V gene lookup returns CDR1 GTSNPN and CDR2 SVGIG (reference sequence). The length of the CDR3 is 15 residues. V gave up 4 bases and J gave up 5 bases, with 20 bases separating them. For the CDR3, the DNA is TGTGCCTGGAAAGAGGGTACAGGGGAGGTTGAGACCCAGTACTTC. Residues: CAWKEGTGEVETQYF.

This sequence joins TRBV27 and TRBJ1-2; 7 bases are shared with TRBD1. After removal of 3 bases from V and 8 bases from J, the junction contained 6 bases not matched to a gene. Germline CDR1 and CDR2: MNHEY and SMNVEV (reference sequence). The length of the CDR3 is 13 residues. This chain's CDR3 is CASSFDRAGGYTF. CDR3 nucleotide sequence: TGTGCCAGCAGTTTCGACAGGGCAGGAGGCTACACCTTC.

This chain links TRBV28 with TRBJ1-2; weak D call: TRBD1 (5 bases). This CDR3 region has 16 residues. The germline gives CDR1 MDHEN, CDR2 SYDVKM. Trimming cost V 4 bases and J 1 base, with 16 bases left between them. DNA of the CDR3: TGTGCCAGCAGTTCCTCGGGGGGTTCGGGTAACTATGGCTACACCTTC. Its protein product is CASSSSGGSGNYGYTF.

The chain links TRBV9 to TRBJ2-2, with 11 positions matching TRBD1. The CDR3 spans 17 residues. Trimming took 4 bases from V and 2 from J; bases not matched to a gene: 7. The V gene's germline CDR1 is SGDLS and CDR2 YYNGEE. In DNA form, the CDR3 reads TGTGCCAGCAGCCCTAGGACAGGGGGCCTTAACACCGGGGAGCTGTTTTTT. It translates to CASSPRTGGLNTGELFF.

The CDR3, as DNA: TGCGCCAGCAGGGGACATTTCAATCAGCCCCAGCATTTT. As protein: CASRGHFNQPQHF. This sequence joins TRBV10-2 and TRBJ1-5; TRBD1 is a possible D gene (6 bases). V dropped 6 bases and J dropped 3 bases, with 9 bases sitting between them. This CDR3 has 13 residues. CDR1 WSHSY and CDR2 SAAADI come from the germline V gene.